This entry is about one T cell receptor (beta chain). This entry belongs to a study of blood T cells in healthy people across ages. Study in general: T cells yielded about one barcoded beta molecule per two cells through template switching.

Then a second PCR, running roughly 6 to 11 cycles, was carried out with a sample-barcoded 5' primer and a J-beta primer mix. Per-sample output comprised a minimum of 2.5 million paired-end reads containing CDR3. From the 5' RACE reads, TCRdb called clonotypes with MiXCR, one entry per CDR3 protein. The sample records 1.5 million to 2 million distinct CDR3 sequences, 25% to 30% being singletons. The CDR3 consists of 13 residues. Germline CDR1 and CDR2: DFQATT and SNEGSKA (reference sequence). V lost 1 base to trimming and J lost 7 bases; unmatched junction nucleotides: 6. The TCR sequence derives from a woman aged 25 to 39 in good health. The sequencing sample was made of blood. The J gene is TRBJ2-7, the V gene TRBV20-1; the match to TRBD2 covers 8 bases. CDR3 nucleotides: TGCAGTGCTAGAGTAGCGGGGATCGGAGAGCAGTACTTC. It yields the protein CSARVAGIGEQYF.